The subject of this entry is one TCR beta chain. Its antigen is not identified. The data were obtained in a study of T cells in Graves' hyperthyroidism and ophthalmopathy. Broader study findings: A model using 13 V-J features told ophthalmopathy apart from stable hyperthyroidism.

In germline, CDR1 is SQVTM, CDR2 ANQGSEA. V was clipped by 8 bases and J by 1 base, with 11 bases between them. The length of the CDR3 is 12 residues. Patients aged 18 to 65 had newly diagnosed hyperthyroidism of under 2 months' duration. RNA transcripts were the template for amplifying TCR beta CDR3 regions. HTBI primers were employed in a first-round RT-PCR of the TCR CDR3. TCRdb called the multiplex PCR reads again in MiXCR, with one record for every CDR3 protein. The table records 75,000 to 100,000 distinct CDR3 sequences, roughly 49% of them present only once. This TCR came from a woman aged 40-49 years with Graves' hyperthyroidism. Sequencing was performed on blood. The chain joins TRBV29-1 to TRBJ1-1, with D unclear. The CDR3 DNA reads as TGCAGCTCAGGAGGTTGGAACACTGAAGCTTTCTTT. This gives the protein CSSGGWNTEAFF. Drawing the rest from reference TRBV29-1 and TRBJ1-1, the complete variable domain is SAVISQKPSRDICQRGTSLTIQCQVDSQVTMMFWYRQQPGQSLTLIATANQGSEATYESGFVIDKFPISRPNLTFSTLTVSNMSPEDSSIYLCSSGGWNTEAFFGQGTRLTVV.